Sequencing of this T cell receptor (beta chain) was carried out in a study of T cells in Graves' hyperthyroidism and ophthalmopathy. General study findings and limits: Blood held most thyroid clonotypes expanded above 0.001 frequency. Using 13 V-J features, a model discriminated ophthalmopathy from stable hyperthyroidism.

RNA transcripts provided the source from which TCR beta CDR3 regions were amplified. A first-round RT-PCR of the TCR CDR3 used the HTBI primer set. A single record per CDR3 protein comes from TCRdb applying MiXCR to the multiplex PCR reads. Here the sample spans a few hundred thousand distinct CDR3 sequences, around 14% being singletons. Hyperthyroidism patients were newly diagnosed, had disease duration under 2 months, and were aged 18 to 65 years. Unmatched junction bases numbered 7, after V lost 6 bases and J lost 2 bases. Germline CDR1 and CDR2: SGHAT and FQNNGV. The CDR3 spans 16 residues. Remarks on this clonotype: Its antigen is undetermined.

The chain recombines TRBV11-2 with TRBJ2-2; TRBD1 matches at 9 bases. The TCR originated in a young woman with Graves' hyperthyroidism. Sequencing input: blood. The CDR3 bases are TGTGCCAGCAGAACGTACAGGGGGCTAAACACCGGGGAGCTGTTTTTT. Encoded protein: CASRTYRGLNTGELFF.